This entry is about one T cell receptor beta chain. The antigen is unknown. TCRdb re-called the RT-PCR reads through MiXCR, storing one row per CDR3 protein. Of about 190,000 distinct CDR3 sequences listed, about 15% are singletons. The data originate from a study of response to subunit inactivated influenza vaccine. Study-wide points: Only a handful of new T cells, the authors suggested, are recruited with each seasonal influenza vaccination.

The CDR3 loop spans 15 amino acids. The trim removed 6 bases at V and 3 bases at J, leaving 9 bases unmatched. Germline V gene data show CDR1 as SGHVS and CDR2 as FQNEAQ. The receptor's source is a man aged 50 or older who received an inactivated influenza vaccine. This chain joins TRBV7-8 and TRBJ2-7; 9 bases are shared with TRBD1. The sequences come from CD8+ T cells sorted from PBMCs, collected 5 days after vaccination. This CDR3 is CASSQNRGPLYEQYF. The CDR3 coding sequence is TGTGCCAGCAGTCAAAACAGGGGGCCACTCTACGAGCAGTACTTC.